A selection of T cell receptor beta chains follows, all from one sample in a study of naive and memory T cell subsets. Each CDR3 protein gets one entry after TCRdb re-called the UMI-ligation and nested PCR reads with MiXCR. The repertoire consists of roughly 99,000 distinct CDR3 sequences, with over 9% occurring once and the leading ten covering more than 0.11%. The sample consisted of naive CD4+ T cells from blood. The receptor set was obtained from a human donor in good health. Both conserved end residues are part of each CDR3. D genes are given only for firm matches. Size values are once, few and many counts, or a class for expanded clones, and some rows have none.

clone_size d_call j_call v_call cdr3_nt cdr3_aa
- - TRBJ2-4 TRBV29-1 TGCAGCGTTGAAGGGGAGGCGGCCAAAAACATTCAGTACTTC CSVEGEAAKNIQYF
- - TRBJ2-1 TRBV4-3 TGCGCCAGCAGCCCCGGCGCTCGCGGGTCCAATGAGCAGTTCTTC CASSPGARGSNEQFF
many - TRBJ2-1 TRBV6-5 TGTGCCAGCAGACCCCGGGCCTCCGCTCCCTACAATGAGCAGTTCTTC CASRPRASAPYNEQFF
- - TRBJ2-7 TRBV7-6 TGTGCCAGCACCAACGGACAGCCCTACGAGCAGTACTTC CASTNGQPYEQYF
few - TRBJ1-3 TRBV7-9 TGTGCCAGCACCAAGTCGGGGAGTTCGGCCGGAAACACCATATATTTT CASTKSGSSAGNTIYF
few - TRBJ2-2 TRBV6-6 TGTGCCAGCAGTTCCCCGGACAGAAGGCTAAACACCGGGGAGCTGTTTTTT CASSSPDRRLNTGELFF
many TRBD1 TRBJ2-7 TRBV5-1 TGCGCCAGCAGCTTGCTGGACAGGGACGAGCAGTACTTC CASSLLDRDEQYF
- TRBD1 TRBJ1-6 TRBV12-3/TRBV12-4 TGTGCCAGCAGTCAGGACAGGGGGCGGTCGAATTCACCCCTCCACTTT CASSQDRGRSNSPLHF
- - TRBJ2-1 TRBV20-1 TGCAGTGCTGGGGGGAAGGGCCATCTGCAGTTCTTC CSAGGKGHLQFF
- - TRBJ1-2 TRBV18 TGTGCCAGCTCACCAGCGGAAAGAGGATATGGCTACACCTTC CASSPAERGYGYTF
- TRBD2 TRBJ2-3 TRBV7-8 TGTGCCAGCAGCTCCCCAGGACTAGCGGACACAGATACGCAGTATTTT CASSSPGLADTDTQYF
many - TRBJ2-1 TRBV6-6 TGTGCCAGCAGGGCGGACGGGAGCTCCTACAATGAGCAGTTCTTC CASRADGSSYNEQFF
many TRBD1 TRBJ2-1 TRBV7-2 TGTGCCAGCAGCCCTTTTGGGGGACAGCTCGCCGATGAGCAGTTCTTC CASSPFGGQLADEQFF
few - TRBJ1-2 TRBV29-1 TGCAGCGTTGAAATTGTAGGAGGCTACACCTTC CSVEIVGGYTF
few - TRBJ1-2 TRBV6-5 TGTGCCAGCAGACGCAAAAGCTATGGCTACACCTTC CASRRKSYGYTF
few - TRBJ1-2 TRBV12-3/TRBV12-4 TGTGCCAGCAGTTTATACGGGGAAGGCTATGGCTACACCTTC CASSLYGEGYGYTF
many - TRBJ2-2 TRBV20-1 TGCAGTGCCCCCGACGGGGGAGCCAACACCGGGGAGCTGTTTTTT CSAPDGGANTGELFF
- TRBD1 TRBJ1-5 TRBV3-1 TGTGCCAGCAGCCCCGGATTAATTGGGACAGGGCGGTTGGGCAATCAGCCCCAGCATTTT CASSPGLIGTGRLGNQPQHF
- TRBD1 TRBJ2-7 TRBV7-9 TGTGCCAGCAGCGTGGACAGGTTAGAGGACGAGCAGTACTTC CASSVDRLEDEQYF
many - TRBJ2-1 TRBV6-2/TRBV6-3 TGTGCCAGCAGCCCAGCAAAGGGCTCCTACAATGAGCAGTTCTTC CASSPAKGSYNEQFF
few TRBD1 TRBJ1-5 TRBV6-1 TGTGCCAGCAGGACAGGGGCGTTCCAGCCCCAGCATTTT CASRTGAFQPQHF
few - TRBJ2-3 TRBV15 TGTGCCACCAGCAGAGATTCCCTGACCAGCCCTCTTCACACAGATACGCAGTATTTT CATSRDSLTSPLHTDTQYF
many - TRBJ2-1 TRBV11-1 TGTGCCAGCAGCTCGGACAGAAACTTACCCTACAATGAGCAGTTCTTC CASSSDRNLPYNEQFF
- - TRBJ2-2 TRBV5-1 TGCGCCAGCAGCTTGGGCAGAATAAACACCGGGGAGCTGTTTTTT CASSLGRINTGELFF